This record concerns one T cell receptor beta chain sequence. Sequence at one end of the junction differs from germline and may be a read error. This entry belongs to a study of blood T cells in healthy people across ages. The CDR3 length is 16 residues. Germline assignment: CDR1 MGHRA and CDR2 YSYEKL. Combining a sample-barcoded 5' primer with a J-beta primer mix, a second PCR ran for 7 to 11 cycles. All samples yielded 3 million or more CDR3-containing paired-end reads. TCRdb re-called the 5' RACE reads through MiXCR, storing one row per CDR3 protein. The sample contains hundreds of thousands of distinct CDR3 sequences, approximately 25% of which appear only once. The data also belong to a second study, concerning T cells of mothers and their children.

The sequence came from a boy younger than 18 in good health. Sequences were obtained from blood. The V gene is TRBV4-1, the J gene TRBJ2-7; 7 bases fit TRBD2. CDR3 region: CASSQLPTAGPCEQSF. Here the CDR3 DNA reads TGCGCCAGCAGCCAACTTCCGACAGCGGGGCCCTGCGAGCAGTCCTTC.